The rows below give T cell receptor beta chains drawn from one sample of a study of blood T cell repertoires in COVID-19. Clones were sequenced by immunoSEQ multiplex PCR, and TCRdb holds only the in-frame ones, with some missing. The table shows 35,000 to 50,000 clones, with nearly 90% occurring only once. What was sequenced was peripheral blood. The receptors were sampled from a man aged 55 to 69 with acute or convalescent COVID-19. The CDR3 runs from the conserved cysteine through the conserved F or W. A D gene is named only where the DNA matches it firmly.

d_call	v_call	j_call	cdr3_aa	cdr3_nt
.	TRBV21-1	TRBJ1-5	CASSLNQPQHF	TGTGCCAGCAGCCTCAATCAGCCCCAGCATTTT
.	TRBV10-2	TRBJ1-5	CASSPVPSDQPQHF	TGCGCCAGCAGTCCCGTACCCAGCGATCAGCCCCAGCATTTT
TRBD1	TRBV6-2/TRBV6-3	TRBJ1-2	CASSSNPQGMRLYGYTF	TGTGCCAGCAGTTCCAACCCACAGGGGATGCGGCTCTATGGCTACACCTTC
TRBD1	TRBV7-8	TRBJ1-1	CASSLVGETGFTEAFF	TGTGCCAGCAGCTTAGTGGGGGAGACAGGGTTCACTGAAGCTTTCTTT
TRBD2	TRBV7-6	TRBJ2-3	CASSLSIAGGLLDTQYF	TGTGCCAGCAGCTTATCAATAGCGGGGGGGCTCCTAGATACGCAGTATTTT
.	TRBV28	TRBJ1-5	CASRGGQRGRAQHF	TGTGCCAGCAGGGGTGGACAGAGGGGTCGGGCCCAGCATTTT
TRBD1	TRBV24-1	TRBJ2-2	CATSDLPTRTGAGELFF	TGTGCCACCAGTGACCTACCGACTAGGACAGGGGCCGGGGAGCTGTTTTTT
TRBD2	TRBV9	TRBJ2-5	CASSPRERGGRETQYF	TGTGCCAGCAGCCCCCGGGAGCGGGGGGGCCGGGAGACCCAGTACTTC
.	TRBV29-1	TRBJ2-5	CSAKNRVPETQYF	TGCAGCGCAAAGAACAGGGTCCCAGAGACCCAGTACTTC
TRBD1	TRBV14	TRBJ2-7	CASSQDPRQGGSYEQYF	TGTGCCAGCAGCCAAGATCCCCGACAGGGTGGATCCTACGAGCAGTACTTC